These 13 T cell receptor beta chains originate from one sample sequenced in a study of regulatory T cells in long-lasting Graves disease. The sample's time point: persistent/refractory GD, antithyroid drugs over 5 years with positive TRAb. From RNA extracted from PBMCs, the TCR library was made. Assembly of TCR beta libraries relied on iRepertoire HTBI primers together with Arm-PCR of CDR3 regions. TCRdb recomputed calls from the multiplex PCR reads with MiXCR, one row per CDR3 protein. The sample holds around 450,000 distinct CDR3 sequences, approximately 21% seen once. This specimen consisted of peripheral blood mononuclear cells (PBMCs), obtained when the disease was refractory, from a patient treated with antithyroid drugs. These receptors all come from a female donor with Graves disease.

V and J are TRBV13 and TRBJ1-2; D call uncertain. The CDR3 is made up of 14 amino acids. CDR1 is PRHDT and CDR2 is FYEKMQ in the germline V gene (reference sequence). The V end lost 0 bases, the J end lost 2 bases, and 7 bases lay between the germline ends. CDR3 in DNA: TGTGCCAGCAGCTTAGGGGTTCGGAACTATGGCTACACCTTC. Its protein product is CASSLGVRNYGYTF.

This clonotype was recorded many times. In DNA, the CDR3 is TGTGCCAGCAGTCCCCCCCCACTGATCGAGCAGTACTTC. Its protein product is CASSPPPLIEQYF. The V and J genes are TRBV28 and TRBJ2-7; D gene uncertain. This CDR3 is built from 13 residues. Germline loops: CDR1 MDHEN, CDR2 SYDVKM. Trimming removed 5 bases from V and 6 bases from J, with 14 bases in between.

This clonotype was detected many times. V and J are TRBV28 and TRBJ2-1; no clear D gene. Germline V gene lookup returns CDR1 MDHEN and CDR2 SYDVKM. The CDR3 has 15 amino acids. V lost 5 bases and J lost 4, with 15 bases in between. DNA of the CDR3: TGTGCCAGCAGTCCCCGGGCCCGGTTATACAATGAGCAGTTCTTC. Encoded protein: CASSPRARLYNEQFF.

This clonotype has just a few counts. The CDR3 DNA sequence: TGTGCCAGTGCCAGGACAGGGGGCGGTGGGTGGGCGGATCAGCCCCAGCATTTT. Translation gives CASARTGGGGWADQPQHF. The gene calls are TRBV19 and TRBJ1-5; TRBD1 agrees at 11 bases. Germline trimming cut 8 bases from V and 5 bases from J; bases unmatched to any gene: 17. The germline V gene encodes CDR1 LNHDA and CDR2 SQIVND (reference sequence). The CDR3 is 18 amino acids. The entire variable domain, with the rest obtained from reference TRBV19 and TRBJ1-5, is as follows: DGGITQSPKYLFRKEGQNVTLSCEQNLNHDAMYWYRQDPGQGLRLIYYSQIVNDFQKGDIAEGYSVSREKKESFPLTVTSAQKNPTAFYLCASARTGGGGWADQPQHFGDGTRLSIL.

The rearrangement uses TRBV7-9 and TRBJ2-5, with D possibly matching TRBD2 (6 bases). CDR3 length equals 13 residues. Germline-derived CDR1 and CDR2 are SEHNR and FQNEAQ (reference sequence). The ends were cut back, 5 bases at V and 6 bases at J, with 13 bases in the middle. The CDR3 spells CASSRIAEKTQYF. CDR3 DNA: TGTGCCAGCAGCCGAATAGCGGAAAAGACCCAGTACTTC.

This clonotype has at least ten counts. V gene TRBV28 combines with J gene TRBJ2-7; D is unclear. The CDR3 has 11 residues. Germline V gives CDR1 MDHEN, CDR2 SYDVKM. Deletions cut 6 bases from V and 2 bases from J, with 5 bases between. The CDR3 reads CASSNTYEQYF. The CDR3, as DNA: TGTGCCAGCAGCAACACCTACGAGCAGTACTTC. Based on the CDR3 plus reference TRBV28 and TRBJ2-7, the full variable domain is DVKVTQSSRYLVKRTGEKVFLECVQDMDHENMFWYRQDPGLGLRLIYFSYDVKMKEKGDIPEGYSVSREKKERFSLILESASTNQTSMYLCASSNTYEQYFGPGTRLTVT.

This clonotype occurred many times. The gene calls are TRBV6-1 and TRBJ2-7, with TRBD2 as a possible D gene (6 bases). The CDR3 spans 14 residues. CDR1 MNHNS and CDR2 SASEGT come from the germline V gene. The V end lost 4 bases, the J end lost 0 bases, and 10 bases lay between the germline ends. The CDR3 DNA sequence: TGTGCCAGCAGTGGAGCGGGCCGCTCCTACGAGCAGTACTTC. Encoded protein: CASSGAGRSYEQYF.

This clonotype was counted a few times. V and J are TRBV5-1 and TRBJ2-7; D perhaps matches TRBD1 (5 bases). The CDR3 runs to 15 residues. V lost 4 bases, J lost 7 bases, and 21 bases lay in between. Germline V gives CDR1 SGHRS, CDR2 YFSETQ. CDR3 nucleotides: TGCGCCAGCAGCCATTTGACAGAGTCCTACGATGAGCAGTACTTC. It yields the protein CASSHLTESYDEQYF.

The table lists this clonotype with many counts. CDR3 sequence (DNA): TGTGCCAGCAGTAGGGACAGGTCTTGGCACACTGAAGCTTTCTTT. Protein: CASSRDRSWHTEAFF. J is TRBJ1-1 and V is TRBV28; 8 bases map to TRBD1. CDR1 and CDR2 from the germline V gene are MDHEN and SYDVKM. V lost 5 bases, J lost 3 bases, and 8 bases stayed unmatched. CDR3 length equals 15 residues.

This clonotype was seen more than once but under ten times. The chain is built from TRBV5-1 and TRBJ2-7, with D maybe TRBD2 (5 bases). There are 15 residues in the CDR3. V was clipped by 3 bases and J by 2 bases, with 15 bases between them. Germline V CDR1 and CDR2: SGHRS, YFSETQ. In nucleotides, the CDR3 is TGCGCCAGCAGCTCGCTCCCGGGAAAGGCCTACGAGCAGTACTTC. It specifies CASSSLPGKAYEQYF.

The chain recombines TRBV9 with TRBJ1-2; 8 bases align to TRBD1. The V and J ends lost 3 bases and 8 bases, in that order; junction bases with no gene match: 12. Germline loops: CDR1 SGDLS, CDR2 YYNGEE. This CDR3 has 15 amino acids. The CDR3 DNA sequence: TGTGCCAGCAGCGCCCAGGGGGCGCAAGTGAAGGGCTACACCTTC. Its protein product is CASSAQGAQVKGYTF.

The chain links TRBV5-4 to TRBJ2-5; no clear D gene. Between the trimmed V and J ends, which lost 8 bases and 2 bases, there was a span of 13 bases. Germline values: CDR1 SGHNT, CDR2 YYREEE (reference sequence). The CDR3 is 13 amino acids. The CDR3 DNA reads TGTGCCAGTGTTGGACCGGAGCAAGAGACCCAGTACTTC. Translating it yields CASVGPEQETQYF. Full variable domain (remainder filled in from reference TRBV5-4 and TRBJ2-5): ETGVTQSPTHLIKTRGQQVTLRCSSQSGHNTVSWYQQALGQGPQFIFQYYREEENGRGNFPPRFSGLQFPNYSSELNVNALELDDSALYLCASVGPEQETQYFGPGTRLLVL.

This clonotype has just a few counts. CDR3 nucleotide sequence: TGTGCCAGCAGCTTACTGGTCCGCTCGAATCAGCCCCAGCATTTT. Amino acids: CASSLLVRSNQPQHF. The chain joins TRBV7-3 to TRBJ1-5, with D uncertain. Germline V gives CDR1 SGHTA, CDR2 FQGTGA. The germline V and J ends were trimmed by 2 bases and 4 bases, with 12 bases remaining between them. The CDR3 runs to 15 residues.